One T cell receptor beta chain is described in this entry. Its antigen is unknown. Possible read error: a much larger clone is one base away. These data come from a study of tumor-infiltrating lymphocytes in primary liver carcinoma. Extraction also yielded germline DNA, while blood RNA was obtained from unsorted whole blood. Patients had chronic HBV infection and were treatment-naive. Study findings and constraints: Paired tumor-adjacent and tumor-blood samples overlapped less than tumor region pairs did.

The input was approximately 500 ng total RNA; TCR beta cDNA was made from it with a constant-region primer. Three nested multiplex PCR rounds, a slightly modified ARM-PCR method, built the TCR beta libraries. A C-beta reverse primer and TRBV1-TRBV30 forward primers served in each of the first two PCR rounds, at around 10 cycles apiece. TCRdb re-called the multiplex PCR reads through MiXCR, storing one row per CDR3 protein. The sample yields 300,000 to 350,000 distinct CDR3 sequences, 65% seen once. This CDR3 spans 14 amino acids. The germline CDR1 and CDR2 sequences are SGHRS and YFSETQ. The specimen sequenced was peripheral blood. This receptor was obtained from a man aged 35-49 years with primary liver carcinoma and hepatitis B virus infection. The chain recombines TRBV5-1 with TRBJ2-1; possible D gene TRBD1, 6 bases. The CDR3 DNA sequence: TGCGCCAGCAGCTTGGCACAGGGTTACAATGAGCAGCTCTTC. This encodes CASSLAQGYNEQLF.